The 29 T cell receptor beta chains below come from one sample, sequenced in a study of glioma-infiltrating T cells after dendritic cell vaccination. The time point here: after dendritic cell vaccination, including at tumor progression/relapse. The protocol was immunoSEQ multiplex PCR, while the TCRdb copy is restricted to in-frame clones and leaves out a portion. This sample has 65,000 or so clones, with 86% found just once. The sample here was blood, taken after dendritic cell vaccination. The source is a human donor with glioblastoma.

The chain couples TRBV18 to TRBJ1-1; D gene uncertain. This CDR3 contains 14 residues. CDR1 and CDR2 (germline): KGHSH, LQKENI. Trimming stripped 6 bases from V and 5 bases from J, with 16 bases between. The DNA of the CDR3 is TGTGCCAGCTCCACGCAGCAGGTAGGAACTGAAGCTTTCTTT. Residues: CASSTQQVGTEAFF.

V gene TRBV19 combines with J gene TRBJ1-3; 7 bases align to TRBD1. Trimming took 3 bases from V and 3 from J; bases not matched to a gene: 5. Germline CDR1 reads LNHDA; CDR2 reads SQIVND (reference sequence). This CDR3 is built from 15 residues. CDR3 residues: CASSMAGGLGNTIYF. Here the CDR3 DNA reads TGTGCCAGTAGTATGGCAGGGGGACTTGGAAACACCATATATTTT.

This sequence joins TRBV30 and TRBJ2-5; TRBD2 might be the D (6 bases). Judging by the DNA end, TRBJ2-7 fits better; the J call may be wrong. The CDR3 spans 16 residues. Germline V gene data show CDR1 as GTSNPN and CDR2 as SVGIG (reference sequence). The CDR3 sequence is CAWNAPFRRGTYEQYF. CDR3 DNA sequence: TGTGCCTGGAATGCCCCGTTCCGGAGGGGTACCTACGAGCAGTACTTC.

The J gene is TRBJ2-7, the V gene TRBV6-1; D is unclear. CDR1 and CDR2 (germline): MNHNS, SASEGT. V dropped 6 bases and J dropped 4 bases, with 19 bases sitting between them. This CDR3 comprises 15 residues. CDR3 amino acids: CASSPVSSVEYEQYF. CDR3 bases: TGTGCCAGCAGCCCCGTTTCGAGTGTCGAATACGAGCAGTACTTC.

This CDR3 is CASSSYGYTF. Here the CDR3 DNA reads TGTGCCAGTAGCTCCTATGGCTACACCTTC. The chain couples TRBV19 to TRBJ1-2; D uncertain. The CDR3 has 10 amino acids. The V end lost 6 bases, the J end lost 4 bases, and 3 bases lay between the germline ends. In germline, CDR1 is LNHDA, CDR2 SQIVND (reference sequence).

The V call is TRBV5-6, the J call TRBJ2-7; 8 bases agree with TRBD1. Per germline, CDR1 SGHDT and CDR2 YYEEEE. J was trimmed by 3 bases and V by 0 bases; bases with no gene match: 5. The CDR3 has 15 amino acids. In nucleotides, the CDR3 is TGTGCCAGCAGCTTGGGTTCAGGGGGCGTCTACGAGCAGTACTTC. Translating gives CASSLGSGGVYEQYF. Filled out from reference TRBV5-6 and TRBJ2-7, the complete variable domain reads DAGVTQSPTHLIKTRGQQVTLRCSPKSGHDTVSWYQQALGQGPQFIFQYYEEEERQRGNFPDRFSGHQFPNYSSELNVNALLLGDSALYLCASSLGSGGVYEQYFGPGTRLTVT.

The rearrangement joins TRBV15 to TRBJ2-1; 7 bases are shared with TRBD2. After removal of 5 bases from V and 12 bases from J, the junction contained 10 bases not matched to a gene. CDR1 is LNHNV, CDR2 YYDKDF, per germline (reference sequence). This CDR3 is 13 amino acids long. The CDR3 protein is CATSPGEGARQFF. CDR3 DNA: TGTGCCACCAGCCCGGGGGAGGGAGCTCGGCAGTTCTTC.

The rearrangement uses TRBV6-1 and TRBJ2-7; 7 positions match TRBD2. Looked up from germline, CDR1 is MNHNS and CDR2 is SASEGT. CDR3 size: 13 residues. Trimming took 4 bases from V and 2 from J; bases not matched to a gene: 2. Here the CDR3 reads CASSASGTYEQYF. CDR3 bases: TGTGCCAGCAGTGCTAGCGGAACCTACGAGCAGTACTTC.

CDR3 coding DNA: TGTGCCAGCAGTTATTCGGGAGGAGTCCTGGATACGCAGTATTTT. Protein: CASSYSGGVLDTQYF. The J gene is TRBJ2-3, the V gene TRBV6-5; 7 bases agree with TRBD2. This CDR3 region has 15 residues. Looked up from germline, CDR1 is MNHEY and CDR2 is SVGAGI. With V trimmed by 3 bases and J by 6 bases, 9 bases remained unmatched.

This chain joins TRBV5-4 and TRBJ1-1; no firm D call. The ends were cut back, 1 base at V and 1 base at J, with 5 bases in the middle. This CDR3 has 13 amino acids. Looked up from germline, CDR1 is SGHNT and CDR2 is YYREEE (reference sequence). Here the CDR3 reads CASSLSSNTEAFF. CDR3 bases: TGTGCCAGCAGCTTGTCTTCGAACACTGAAGCTTTCTTT.

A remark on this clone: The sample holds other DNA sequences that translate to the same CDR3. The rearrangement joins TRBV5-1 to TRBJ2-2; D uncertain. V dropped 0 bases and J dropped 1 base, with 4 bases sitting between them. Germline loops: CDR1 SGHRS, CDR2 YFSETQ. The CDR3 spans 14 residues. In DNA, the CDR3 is TGCGCCAGCAGCTTGGGGCAGAACACCGGGGAGCTGTTTTTT. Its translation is CASSLGQNTGELFF.

In DNA, the CDR3 is TGCGCCAGCAGCCAAGACAGGAACACTGAAGCTTTCTTT. This gives the protein CASSQDRNTEAFF. The V and J genes are TRBV5-1 and TRBJ1-1; the D gene is possibly TRBD1 (5 bases). The ends were cut back, 4 bases at V and 1 base at J, with 8 bases in the middle. Germline V gene data show CDR1 as SGHRS and CDR2 as YFSETQ. This CDR3 is built from 13 residues. The variable domain in full, completed from reference TRBV5-1 and TRBJ1-1, reads KAGVTQTPRYLIKTRGQQVTLSCSPISGHRSVSWYQQTPGQGLQFLFEYFSETQRNKGNFPGRFSGRQFSNSRSEMNVSTLELGDSALYLCASSQDRNTEAFFGQGTRLTVV.

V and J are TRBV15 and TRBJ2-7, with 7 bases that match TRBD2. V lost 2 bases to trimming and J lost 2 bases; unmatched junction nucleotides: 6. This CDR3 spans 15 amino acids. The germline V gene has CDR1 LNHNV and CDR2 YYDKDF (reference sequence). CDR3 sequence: CATSRSGTGAYEQYF. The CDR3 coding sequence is TGTGCCACCAGCAGAAGCGGGACGGGGGCCTACGAGCAGTACTTC.

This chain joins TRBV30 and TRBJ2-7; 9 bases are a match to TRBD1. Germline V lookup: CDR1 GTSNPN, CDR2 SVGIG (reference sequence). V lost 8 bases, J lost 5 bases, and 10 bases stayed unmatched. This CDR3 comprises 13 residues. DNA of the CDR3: TGTGCCGCCCCGGGACAGGGCAACCACGAGCAGTACTTC. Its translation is CAAPGQGNHEQYF. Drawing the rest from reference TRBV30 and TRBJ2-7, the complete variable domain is SQTIHQWPATLVQPVGSPLSLECTVEGTSNPNLYWYRQAAGRGLQLLFYSVGIGQISSEVPQNLSASRPQDRQFILSSKKLLLSDSGFYLCAAPGQGNHEQYFGPGTRLTVT.

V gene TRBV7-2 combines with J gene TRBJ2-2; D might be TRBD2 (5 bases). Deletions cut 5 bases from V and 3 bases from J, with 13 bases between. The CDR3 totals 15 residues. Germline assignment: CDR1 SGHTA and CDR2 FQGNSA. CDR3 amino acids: CASSPESGYTGELFF. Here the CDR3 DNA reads TGTGCCAGCAGCCCGGAGAGCGGCTACACCGGGGAGCTGTTTTTT.

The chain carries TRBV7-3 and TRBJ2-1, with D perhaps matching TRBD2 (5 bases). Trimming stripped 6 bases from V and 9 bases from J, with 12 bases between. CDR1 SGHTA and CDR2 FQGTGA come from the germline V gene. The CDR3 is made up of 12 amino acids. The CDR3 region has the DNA TGTGCCAGCAGGGGGAGAGGGCCTGAGCAGTTCTTC. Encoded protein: CASRGRGPEQFF.

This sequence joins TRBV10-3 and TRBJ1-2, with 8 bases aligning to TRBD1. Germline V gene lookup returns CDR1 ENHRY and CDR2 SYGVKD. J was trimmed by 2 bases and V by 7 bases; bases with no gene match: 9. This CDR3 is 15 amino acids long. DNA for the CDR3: TGTGCCATCAACCCAGGGGGCGCTTCCAACTATGGCTACACCTTC. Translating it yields CAINPGGASNYGYTF.

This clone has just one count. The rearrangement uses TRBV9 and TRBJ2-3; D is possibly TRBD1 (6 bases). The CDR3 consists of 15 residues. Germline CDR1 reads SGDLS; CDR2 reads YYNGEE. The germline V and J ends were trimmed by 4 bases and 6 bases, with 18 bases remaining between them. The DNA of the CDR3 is TGTGCCAGCAGCCCCAGGGGAGAAGTCTACGATACGCAGTATTTT. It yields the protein CASSPRGEVYDTQYF.

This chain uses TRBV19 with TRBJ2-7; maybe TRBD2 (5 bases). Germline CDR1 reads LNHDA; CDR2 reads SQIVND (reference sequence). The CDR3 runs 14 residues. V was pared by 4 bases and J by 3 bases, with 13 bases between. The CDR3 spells CASSTGMGYYEQYF. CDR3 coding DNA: TGTGCCAGTAGTACGGGAATGGGGTACTACGAGCAGTACTTC.

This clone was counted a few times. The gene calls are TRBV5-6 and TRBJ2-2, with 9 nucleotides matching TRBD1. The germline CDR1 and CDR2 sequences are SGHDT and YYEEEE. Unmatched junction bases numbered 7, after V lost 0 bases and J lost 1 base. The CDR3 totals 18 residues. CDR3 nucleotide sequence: TGTGCCAGCAGCTTGGGACCGGGACAGGGTTTGAACACCGGGGAGCTGTTTTTT. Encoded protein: CASSLGPGQGLNTGELFF.

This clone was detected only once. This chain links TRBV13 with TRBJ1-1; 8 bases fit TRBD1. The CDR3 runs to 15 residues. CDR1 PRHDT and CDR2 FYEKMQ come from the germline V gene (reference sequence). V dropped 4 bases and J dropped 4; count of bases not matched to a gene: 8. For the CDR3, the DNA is TGTGCCAGCAGCTCGGGGGACAGGCTAAGCACTGAAGCTTTCTTT. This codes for CASSSGDRLSTEAFF.

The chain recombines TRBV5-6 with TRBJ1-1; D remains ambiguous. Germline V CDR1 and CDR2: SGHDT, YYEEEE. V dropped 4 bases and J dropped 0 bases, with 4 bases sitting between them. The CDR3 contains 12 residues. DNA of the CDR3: TGTGCCAGCAGCCAGATGAACACTGAAGCTTTCTTT. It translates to CASSQMNTEAFF.

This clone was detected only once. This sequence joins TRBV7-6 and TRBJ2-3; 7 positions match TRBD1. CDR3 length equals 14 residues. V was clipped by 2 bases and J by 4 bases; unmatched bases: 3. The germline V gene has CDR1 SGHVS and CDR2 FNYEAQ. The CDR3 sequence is CASSLIQGPDTQYF. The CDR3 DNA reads TGTGCCAGCAGCTTAATACAGGGGCCAGATACGCAGTATTTT.

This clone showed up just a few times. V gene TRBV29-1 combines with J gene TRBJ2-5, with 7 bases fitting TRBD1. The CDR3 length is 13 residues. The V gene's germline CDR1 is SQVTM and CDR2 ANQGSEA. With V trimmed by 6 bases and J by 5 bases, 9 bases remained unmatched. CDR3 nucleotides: TGCAGCGTCAAGACAGGGTTAGCGGAGACCCAGTACTTC. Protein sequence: CSVKTGLAETQYF.

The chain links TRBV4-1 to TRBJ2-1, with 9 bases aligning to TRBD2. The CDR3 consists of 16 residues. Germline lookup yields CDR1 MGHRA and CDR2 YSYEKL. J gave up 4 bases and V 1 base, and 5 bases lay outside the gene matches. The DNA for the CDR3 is TGCGCCAGCAGCCAAGTTATTCTAGCGGGGTACAATGAGCAGTTCTTC. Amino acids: CASSQVILAGYNEQFF.

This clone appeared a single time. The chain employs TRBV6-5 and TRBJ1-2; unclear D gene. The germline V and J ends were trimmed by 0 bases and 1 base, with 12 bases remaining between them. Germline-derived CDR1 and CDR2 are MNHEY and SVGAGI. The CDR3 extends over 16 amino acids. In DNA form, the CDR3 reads TGTGCCAGCAGTTACTCGGCCCGCGGGGATAACTATGGCTACACCTTC. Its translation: CASSYSARGDNYGYTF.

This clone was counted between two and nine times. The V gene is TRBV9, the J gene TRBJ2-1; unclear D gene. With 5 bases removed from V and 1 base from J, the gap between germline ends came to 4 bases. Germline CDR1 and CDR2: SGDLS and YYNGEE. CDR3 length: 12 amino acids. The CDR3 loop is CASSASYNEQFF. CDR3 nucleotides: TGTGCCAGCAGTGCGTCCTACAATGAGCAGTTCTTC.

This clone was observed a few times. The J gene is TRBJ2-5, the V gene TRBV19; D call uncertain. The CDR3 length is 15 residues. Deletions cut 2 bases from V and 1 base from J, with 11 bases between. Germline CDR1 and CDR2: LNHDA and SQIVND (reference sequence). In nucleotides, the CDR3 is TGTGCCAGTAGTATAAAGCTCCTACCCCAAGAGACCCAGTACTTC. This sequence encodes CASSIKLLPQETQYF.

CDR3 loop: CASSTAFRDGYTF. CDR3 nucleotides: TGTGCCAGTAGTACCGCGTTCAGGGATGGCTACACCTTC. The rearrangement uses TRBV19 and TRBJ1-2, with D tentatively TRBD1 (5 bases). Germline V gene sequence: CDR1 LNHDA, CDR2 SQIVND (reference sequence). Trimming pared 4 bases from V and 6 bases from J, leaving 12 bases between. The CDR3 loop spans 13 amino acids.